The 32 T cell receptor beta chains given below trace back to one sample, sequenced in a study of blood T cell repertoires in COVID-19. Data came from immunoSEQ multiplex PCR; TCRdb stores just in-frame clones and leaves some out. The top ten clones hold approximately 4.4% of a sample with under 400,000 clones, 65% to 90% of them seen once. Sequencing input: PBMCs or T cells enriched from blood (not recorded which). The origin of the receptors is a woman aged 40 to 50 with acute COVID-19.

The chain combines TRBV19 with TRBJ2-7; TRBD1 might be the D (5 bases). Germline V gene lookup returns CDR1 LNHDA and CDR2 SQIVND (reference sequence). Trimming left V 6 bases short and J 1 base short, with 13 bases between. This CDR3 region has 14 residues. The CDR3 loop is CASRVDSRSYEQYF. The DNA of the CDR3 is TGTGCCAGTAGGGTTGACAGCCGTTCCTACGAGCAGTACTTC.

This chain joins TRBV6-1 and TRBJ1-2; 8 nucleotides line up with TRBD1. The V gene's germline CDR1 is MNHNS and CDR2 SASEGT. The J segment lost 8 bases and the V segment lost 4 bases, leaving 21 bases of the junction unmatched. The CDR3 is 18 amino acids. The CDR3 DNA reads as TGTGCCAGCAGTGTCGTCCTTTCTGGAAGACAGGGGAGTGGAGGCTACACCTTC. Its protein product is CASSVVLSGRQGSGGYTF.

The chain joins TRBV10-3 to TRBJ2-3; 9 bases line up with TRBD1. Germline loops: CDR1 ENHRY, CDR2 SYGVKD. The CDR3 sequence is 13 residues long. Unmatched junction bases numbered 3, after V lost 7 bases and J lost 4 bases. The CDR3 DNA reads TGTGCCATCACTGGGACAGGGTCAGATACGCAGTATTTT. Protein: CAITGTGSDTQYF.

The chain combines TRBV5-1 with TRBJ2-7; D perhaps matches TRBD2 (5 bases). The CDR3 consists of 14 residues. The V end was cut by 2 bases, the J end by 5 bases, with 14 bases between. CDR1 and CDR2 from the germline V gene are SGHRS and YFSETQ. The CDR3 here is CASSLEGGLNEQYF. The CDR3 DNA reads TGCGCCAGCAGCTTAGAAGGAGGTCTCAACGAGCAGTACTTC.

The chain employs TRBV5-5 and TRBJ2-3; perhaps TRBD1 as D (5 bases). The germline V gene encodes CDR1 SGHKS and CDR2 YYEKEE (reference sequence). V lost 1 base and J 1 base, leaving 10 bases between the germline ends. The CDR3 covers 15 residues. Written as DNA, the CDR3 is TGTGCCAGCAGCTTGCGCCAGGGTGGCACAGATACGCAGTATTTT. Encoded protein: CASSLRQGGTDTQYF.

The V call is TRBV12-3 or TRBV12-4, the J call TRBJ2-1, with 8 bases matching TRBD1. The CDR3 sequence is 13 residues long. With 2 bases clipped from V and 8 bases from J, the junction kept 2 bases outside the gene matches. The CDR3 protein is CASSLQGADEQFF. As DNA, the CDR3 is TGTGCCAGCAGTTTACAGGGGGCGGATGAGCAGTTCTTC.

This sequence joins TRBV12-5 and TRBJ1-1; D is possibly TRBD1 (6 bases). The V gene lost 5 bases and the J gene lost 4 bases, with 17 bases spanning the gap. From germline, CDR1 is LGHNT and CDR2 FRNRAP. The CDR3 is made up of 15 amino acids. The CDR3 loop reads CASGGNRVDFTEAFF. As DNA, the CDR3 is TGTGCTAGTGGTGGGAACAGGGTTGACTTCACTGAAGCTTTCTTT.

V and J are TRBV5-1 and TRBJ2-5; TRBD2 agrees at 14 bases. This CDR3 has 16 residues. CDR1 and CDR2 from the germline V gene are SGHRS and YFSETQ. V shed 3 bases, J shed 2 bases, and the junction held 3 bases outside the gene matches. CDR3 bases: TGCGCCAGCAGCTCAGGACTAGCGGGGGGACAAGAGACCCAGTACTTC. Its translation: CASSSGLAGGQETQYF.

CDR3 in DNA: TGTGCCAGTAGTAACATCATCAACACTGAAGCTTTCTTT. Protein product: CASSNIINTEAFF. The V call is TRBV19, the J call TRBJ1-1, with D unresolved. V lost 4 bases and J 2 bases, leaving 8 bases between the germline ends. Germline lookup yields CDR1 LNHDA and CDR2 SQIVND (reference sequence). This CDR3 comprises 13 residues.

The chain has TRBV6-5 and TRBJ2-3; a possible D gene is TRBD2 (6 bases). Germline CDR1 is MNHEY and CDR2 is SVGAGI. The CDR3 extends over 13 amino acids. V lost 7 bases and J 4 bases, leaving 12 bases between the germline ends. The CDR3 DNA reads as TGTGCCAGCATCGGGAGAGTGGCAGATACGCAGTATTTT. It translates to CASIGRVADTQYF.

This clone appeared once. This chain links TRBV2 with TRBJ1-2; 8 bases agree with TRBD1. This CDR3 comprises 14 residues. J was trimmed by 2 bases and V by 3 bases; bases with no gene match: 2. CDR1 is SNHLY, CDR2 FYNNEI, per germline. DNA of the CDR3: TGTGCCAGCAGTGACCGACAGGGGAACTATGGCTACACCTTC. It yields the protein CASSDRQGNYGYTF.

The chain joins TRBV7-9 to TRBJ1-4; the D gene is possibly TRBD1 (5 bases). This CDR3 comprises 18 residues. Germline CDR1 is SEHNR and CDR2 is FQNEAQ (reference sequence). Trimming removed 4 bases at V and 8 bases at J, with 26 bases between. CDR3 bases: TGTGCCAGCAGCTCACCCCGGGGGAGACCGGTTCAGGTGGAAAAACTGTTTTTT. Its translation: CASSSPRGRPVQVEKLFF. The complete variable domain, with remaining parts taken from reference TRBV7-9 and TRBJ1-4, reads DTGVSQNPRHKITKRGQNVTFRCDPISEHNRLYWYRQTLGQGPEFLTYFQNEAQLEKSRLLSDRFSAERPKGSFSTLEIQRTEQGDSAMYLCASSSPRGRPVQVEKLFFGSGTQLSVL.

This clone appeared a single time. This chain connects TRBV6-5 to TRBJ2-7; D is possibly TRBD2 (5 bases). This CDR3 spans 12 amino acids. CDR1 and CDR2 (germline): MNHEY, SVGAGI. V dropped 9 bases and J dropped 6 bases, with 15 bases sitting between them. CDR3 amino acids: CASTGISVEQYF. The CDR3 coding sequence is TGTGCCAGTACCGGGATTTCTGTCGAGCAGTACTTC.

The CDR3 DNA sequence: TGCGCCAGCAGCTTGGCGCCGGGTCCACCGGGGGAGCAGTACTTC. Protein: CASSLAPGPPGEQYF. The J gene is TRBJ2-7, the V gene TRBV5-1; D may be TRBD2 (5 bases). The CDR3 is 15 amino acids. Germline V gene data show CDR1 as SGHRS and CDR2 as YFSETQ. Deletions cut 0 bases from V and 7 bases from J, with 17 bases between.

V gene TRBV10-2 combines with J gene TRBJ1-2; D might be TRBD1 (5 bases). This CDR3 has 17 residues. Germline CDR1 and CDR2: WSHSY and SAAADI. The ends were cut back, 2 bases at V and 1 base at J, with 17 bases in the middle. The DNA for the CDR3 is TGCGCCAGCAGTGAGCCGACGACGGGGGTTGTTAACTATGGCTACACCTTC. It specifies CASSEPTTGVVNYGYTF.

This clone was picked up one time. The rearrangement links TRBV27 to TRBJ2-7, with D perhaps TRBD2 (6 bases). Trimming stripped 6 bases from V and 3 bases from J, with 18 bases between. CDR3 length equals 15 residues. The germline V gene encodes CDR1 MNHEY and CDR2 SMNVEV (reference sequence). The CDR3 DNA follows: TGTGCCAGCAGGCCTAGCGCCCAAACCGGCTACGAGCAGTACTTC. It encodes CASRPSAQTGYEQYF.

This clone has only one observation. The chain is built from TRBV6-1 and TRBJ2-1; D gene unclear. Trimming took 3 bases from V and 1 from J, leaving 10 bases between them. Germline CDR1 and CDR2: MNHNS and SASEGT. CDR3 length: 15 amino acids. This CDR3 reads CASSDPLRSYNEQFF. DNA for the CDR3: TGTGCCAGCAGTGACCCCCTCAGGTCCTACAATGAGCAGTTCTTC.

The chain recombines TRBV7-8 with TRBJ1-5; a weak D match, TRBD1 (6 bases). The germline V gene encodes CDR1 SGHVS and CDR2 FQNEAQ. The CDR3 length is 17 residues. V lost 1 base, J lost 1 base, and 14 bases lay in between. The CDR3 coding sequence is TGTGCCAGCAGCTTAGTGTGGGGGCCGGTGAGCAATCAGCCCCAGCATTTT. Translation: CASSLVWGPVSNQPQHF.

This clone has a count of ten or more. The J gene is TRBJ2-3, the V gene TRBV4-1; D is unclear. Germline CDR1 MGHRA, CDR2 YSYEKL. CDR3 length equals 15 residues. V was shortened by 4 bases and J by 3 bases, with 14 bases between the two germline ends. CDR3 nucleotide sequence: TGCGCCAGCAGCCTCAAAGTGGGCCTGACAGATACGCAGTATTTT. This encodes CASSLKVGLTDTQYF.

The CDR3 region is CASSLNDRGTGELFF. CDR3 nucleotide sequence: TGTGCCAGCAGCTTAAACGACCGGGGGACCGGGGAGCTGTTTTTT. The J gene is TRBJ2-2, the V gene TRBV7-9; possibly TRBD2 for D (6 bases). This CDR3 has 15 residues. Germline V gene sequence: CDR1 SEHNR, CDR2 FQNEAQ (reference sequence). The V end lost 2 bases, the J end lost 5 bases, and 12 bases lay between the germline ends.

CDR3 loop: CASNLAGGPGELFF. The DNA of the CDR3 is TGTGCCAGCAACCTAGCGGGGGGTCCCGGGGAGCTGTTTTTT. The chain couples TRBV3-1 (or the pseudogene TRBV3-2) to TRBJ2-2, with TRBD2 identical over 11 bases. Unmatched junction bases numbered 4, after V lost 7 bases and J lost 6 bases. Germline V gene sequence: CDR1 LGHDT, CDR2 YNNKEL (reference sequence). The CDR3 length is 14 residues.

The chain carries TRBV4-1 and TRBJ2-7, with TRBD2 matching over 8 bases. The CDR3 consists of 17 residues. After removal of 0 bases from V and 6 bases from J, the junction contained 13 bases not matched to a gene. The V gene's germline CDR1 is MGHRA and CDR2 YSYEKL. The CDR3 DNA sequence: TGCGCCAGCAGCCAAGATCCTAGCGGGCTAAGGCGCCGCGAGCAGTACTTC. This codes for CASSQDPSGLRRREQYF.

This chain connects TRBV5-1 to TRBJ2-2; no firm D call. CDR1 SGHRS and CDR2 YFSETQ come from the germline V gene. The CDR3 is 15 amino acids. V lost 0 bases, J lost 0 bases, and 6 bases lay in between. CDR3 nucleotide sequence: TGCGCCAGCAGCTTGGTGGCGGCGAACACCGGGGAGCTGTTTTTT. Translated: CASSLVAANTGELFF.

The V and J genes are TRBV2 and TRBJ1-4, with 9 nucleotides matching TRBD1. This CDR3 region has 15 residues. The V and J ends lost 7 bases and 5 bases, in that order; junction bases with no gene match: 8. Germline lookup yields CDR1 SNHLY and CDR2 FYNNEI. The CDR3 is CASNPRTGVNEKLFF. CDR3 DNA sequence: TGTGCCAGCAACCCGAGGACAGGGGTGAATGAAAAACTGTTTTTT.

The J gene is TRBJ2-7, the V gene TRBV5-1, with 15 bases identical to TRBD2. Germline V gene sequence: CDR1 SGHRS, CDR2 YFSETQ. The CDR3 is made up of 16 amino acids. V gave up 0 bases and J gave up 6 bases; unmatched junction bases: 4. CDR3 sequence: CASSLAGLAGGREQYF. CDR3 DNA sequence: TGCGCCAGCAGCTTGGCGGGACTAGCGGGGGGTCGCGAGCAGTACTTC.

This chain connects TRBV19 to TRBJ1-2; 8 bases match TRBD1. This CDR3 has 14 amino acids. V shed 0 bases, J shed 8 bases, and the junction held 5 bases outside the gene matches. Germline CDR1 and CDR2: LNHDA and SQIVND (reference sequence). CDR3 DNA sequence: TGTGCCAGTAGTATAGACGGGGGGACAGGCGGCTACACCTTC. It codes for CASSIDGGTGGYTF.

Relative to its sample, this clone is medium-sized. The CDR3 loop reads CASTTRTGGRGEQYF. CDR3 nucleotides: TGTGCCAGTACAACAAGGACAGGGGGAAGGGGCGAGCAGTACTTC. The chain is built from TRBV28 and TRBJ2-7, with 10 bases identical to TRBD1. Germline values: CDR1 MDHEN, CDR2 SYDVKM. The CDR3 sequence is 15 residues long. V was clipped by 9 bases and J by 6 bases; unmatched bases: 14.

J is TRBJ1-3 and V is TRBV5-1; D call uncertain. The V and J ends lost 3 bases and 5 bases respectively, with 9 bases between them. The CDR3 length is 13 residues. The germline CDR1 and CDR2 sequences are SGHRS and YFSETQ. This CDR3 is CASSSVDRNTIYF. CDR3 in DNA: TGCGCCAGCAGCTCAGTAGACAGAAACACCATATATTTT.

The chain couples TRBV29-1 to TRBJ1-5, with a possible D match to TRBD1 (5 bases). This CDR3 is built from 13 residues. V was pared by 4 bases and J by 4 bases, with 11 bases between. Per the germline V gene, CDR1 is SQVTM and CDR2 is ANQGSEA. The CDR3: CSVVWGVNQPQHF. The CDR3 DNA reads TGCAGCGTTGTTTGGGGGGTTAATCAGCCCCAGCATTTT. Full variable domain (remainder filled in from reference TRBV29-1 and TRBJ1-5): SAVISQKPSRDICQRGTSLTIQCQVDSQVTMMFWYRQQPGQSLTLIATANQGSEATYESGFVIDKFPISRPNLTFSTLTVSNMSPEDSSIYLCSVVWGVNQPQHFGDGTRLSIL.

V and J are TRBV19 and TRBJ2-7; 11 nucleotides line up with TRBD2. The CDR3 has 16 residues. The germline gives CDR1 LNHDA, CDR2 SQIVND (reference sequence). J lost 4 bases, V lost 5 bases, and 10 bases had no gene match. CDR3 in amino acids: CASSARLAGSSYEQYF. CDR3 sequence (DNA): TGTGCCAGTAGTGCCCGACTAGCGGGGTCTTCTTACGAGCAGTACTTC.

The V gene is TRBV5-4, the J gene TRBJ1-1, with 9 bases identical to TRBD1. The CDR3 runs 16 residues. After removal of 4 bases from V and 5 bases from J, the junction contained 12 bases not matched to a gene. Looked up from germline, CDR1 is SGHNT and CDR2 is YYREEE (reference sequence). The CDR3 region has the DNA TGTGCCAGCAGCCCCACTGCCAGGACAGGGGAGACTGAAGCTTTCTTT. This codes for CASSPTARTGETEAFF. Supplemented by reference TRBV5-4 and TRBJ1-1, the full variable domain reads ETGVTQSPTHLIKTRGQQVTLRCSSQSGHNTVSWYQQALGQGPQFIFQYYREEENGRGNFPPRFSGLQFPNYSSELNVNALELDDSALYLCASSPTARTGETEAFFGQGTRLTVV.

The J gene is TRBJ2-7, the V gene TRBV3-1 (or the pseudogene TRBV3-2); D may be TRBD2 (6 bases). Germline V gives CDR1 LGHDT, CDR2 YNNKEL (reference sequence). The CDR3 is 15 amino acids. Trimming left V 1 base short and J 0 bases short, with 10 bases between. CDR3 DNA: TGTGCCAGCAGCCAAGTGGGGACTGGCTCCTACGAGCAGTACTTC. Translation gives CASSQVGTGSYEQYF.